Each of the 3 T cell receptor beta chains below was sequenced from the same sample in a study of Graves' ophthalmopathy and Graves' hyperthyroidism. RNA transcripts yielded amplified TCR beta CDR3 regions. HTBI primers were employed in first-round RT-PCR, then a second-round multiplex PCR followed. MiXCR was run by TCRdb on the multiplex PCR reads, yielding one entry per CDR3 protein. The data hold about 480,000 distinct CDR3 sequences, with about an eighth observed a single time. The sample comprised blood. The receptors stem from a woman younger than 45 with Graves' ophthalmopathy.

This clonotype was counted many times. The genes are TRBV11-1 and TRBJ1-2; TRBD1 is a possible D gene (6 bases). In germline, CDR1 is SGHAT, CDR2 FQDESV (reference sequence). V lost 0 bases, J lost 2 bases, and 13 bases lay in between. The CDR3 has 16 amino acids. The CDR3 DNA reads as TGTGCCAGCAGCTTAGCTAGACAGGAAGGAAACTATGGCTACACCTTC. The encoded protein is CASSLARQEGNYGYTF.

This clonotype was observed a few times. Mismatch with germline at one junction end may stem from a read error. V is TRBV28 and J is TRBJ2-4; no firm D call. The CDR3 runs 11 residues. Germline CDR1 MDHEN, CDR2 SYDVKM. The CDR3 DNA follows: TGTGCCAGCACCGCCAAAAACATTAAGTACTTC. This gives the protein CASTAKNIKYF.

This clonotype occurred many times. The CDR3 nucleotides read TGTGCCAGCAGCGGGAAGAGGACTAGCGGGGGACACCAAGAGACCCAGTACTTC. The encoded protein is CASSGKRTSGGHQETQYF. The chain couples TRBV7-2 to TRBJ2-5, with 13 bases matching TRBD2. There are 18 residues in the CDR3. The V segment lost 5 bases and the J segment 0 bases; nucleotides outside the gene matches: 9. CDR1 is SGHTA, CDR2 FQGNSA, per germline. Combining the CDR3 with reference TRBV7-2 and TRBJ2-5 gives the whole variable domain GAGVSQSPSNKVTEKGKDVELRCDPISGHTALYWYRQSLGQGLEFLIYFQGNSAPDKSGLPSDRFSAERTGGSVSTLTIQRTQQEDSAVYLCASSGKRTSGGHQETQYFGPGTRLLVL.